This is a list of T cell receptor beta chains from one sample in a study of cytomegalovirus exposure and HLA in healthy donors. Sequencing was performed with immunoSEQ multiplex PCR; in TCRdb, only in-frame clones are kept and a portion is missing. The table lists about 250,000 clones, approximately 84% of them singletons. Material for sequencing was PBMCs. The receptors originated from a man between 18 and 35 years old in good health and CMV-seropositive. CDR3s include the opening cysteine and the closing phenylalanine or tryptophan. D genes are given only for firm matches. Only part of the rows carry a size: once, few, many, or a class if the clone is expanded.

j_call d_call clone_size v_call cdr3_nt cdr3_aa
TRBJ1-1 NA NA TRBV30 TGTGCCTGGAGTGTACACTTGTTCGGCACTGAAGCTTTCTTT CAWSVHLFGTEAFF
TRBJ2-3 NA NA TRBV5-1 TGCGCCAGCAGCCCAGAAAGCACAGATTTGAGGACAGATACGCAGTATTTT CASSPESTDLRTDTQYF
TRBJ1-1 TRBD1 NA TRBV5-6 TGTGCCAGCAGCGGGGGGACAGGGGAGTATCGGATGAACACTGAAGCTTTCTTT CASSGGTGEYRMNTEAFF
TRBJ2-5 NA NA TRBV7-3 TGTGCCAGCAGCCCCGTCCCTCAATCGGAGACCCAGTACTTC CASSPVPQSETQYF
TRBJ2-7 NA once TRBV2 TGTGCCAGCAGTGGGGGGTCGGCGGGGATTCTCGAGCAGTACTTC CASSGGSAGILEQYF
TRBJ2-7 NA NA TRBV12-5 TGTGCTAGTGGTTTAAAGCTTACCTACGAGCAGTACTTC CASGLKLTYEQYF
TRBJ1-5 TRBD1 NA TRBV4-1 TGCGCCAGCAGCCAATTGACAGGGGACAATCAGCCCCAGCATTTT CASSQLTGDNQPQHF
TRBJ2-3 TRBD1 NA TRBV4-1 TGCGCCAGCAGCCAAAAACAGGGGCCCGCGGCAGATACGCAGTATTTT CASSQKQGPAADTQYF
TRBJ2-5 TRBD1 NA TRBV27 TGTGCCAGCAGTTTAACCAGGGGGCTCACGACCCAGTACTTC CASSLTRGLTTQYF
TRBJ2-1 NA NA TRBV5-1 TGCGCCAGCAGCTTGCGTAGCGAGCTAAATGAGCAGTTCTTC CASSLRSELNEQFF
TRBJ1-2 TRBD1 NA TRBV6-5 TGTGCCAGCAGCCGAACCGGGACAGGATCTGGCTACACCTTC CASSRTGTGSGYTF
TRBJ2-2 NA NA TRBV5-1 TGCGCCAGCAGCTTGGGCGGGCGGGGAAACACCGGGGAGCTGTTTTTT CASSLGGRGNTGELFF
TRBJ2-1 TRBD2 NA TRBV7-3 TGTGCCAGCAGCCCCGGGACTAGCGGCCACAATGAGCAGTTCTTC CASSPGTSGHNEQFF
TRBJ2-7 NA NA TRBV6-1 TGTGCCAGCAGTGAAGCAGGTCTAGCCTACGAGCAGTACTTC CASSEAGLAYEQYF
TRBJ2-3 TRBD2 NA TRBV15 TGTGCCACCAGCAGCAGACTAGCGGACACAGATACGCAGTATTTT CATSSRLADTDTQYF
TRBJ2-2 NA NA TRBV7-6 TGTGCCAGCAGCTTTACCGGGGAGCTGTTTTTT CASSFTGELFF
TRBJ2-7 NA NA TRBV5-1 TGCGCCAGCAGCTTGGGCAGGGCCTCCTACGAGCAGTACTTC CASSLGRASYEQYF
TRBJ2-2 NA NA TRBV5-1 TGCGCCAGCAGCCCGGTTCCAGGGATCCGGACCGGGGAGCTGTTTTTT CASSPVPGIRTGELFF
TRBJ1-5 TRBD1 NA TRBV6-6 TGTGCCAGCAGTTACGGGAGGGGGCCCAATCAGCCCCAGCATTTT CASSYGRGPNQPQHF
TRBJ2-5 TRBD2 NA TRBV2 TGTGCCAGCAGTGAACGACTAGCGGGAGGGCCTGTGACCCAGTACTTC CASSERLAGGPVTQYF
TRBJ1-2 NA NA TRBV28 TGTGCCAGCAGTTTATCCTTCTCCGGGACAATCTATGGCTACACCTTC CASSLSFSGTIYGYTF
TRBJ2-4 TRBD2 NA TRBV30 TGTGCCTGGAGTCCCACTAGCGGGAGATACATTCAGTACTTC CAWSPTSGRYIQYF
TRBJ2-1 NA NA TRBV28 TGTGCCAGCAGTAGGGGAATCAATGAGCAGTTCTTC CASSRGINEQFF
TRBJ2-6 NA NA TRBV19 TGTGCCAGTAGTATAGTGCTTGCACCCTCTGGGGCCAACGTCCTGACTTTC CASSIVLAPSGANVLTF
TRBJ1-2 NA NA TRBV4-1 TGCGCCAGCAGCGGCTACAGGGTTGGCTACACCTTC CASSGYRVGYTF
TRBJ1-2 TRBD1 NA TRBV5-1 TGCGCCAGCAGCTTGGGACAGGGTGGAAACTATGGCTACACCTTC CASSLGQGGNYGYTF
TRBJ1-2 TRBD1 NA TRBV6-5 TGTGCCAGCAGTACGGGACAGGGGAACTATGGCTACACCTTC CASSTGQGNYGYTF
TRBJ1-5 NA NA TRBV5-8 TGTGCCAGCAGAGGGGGACGGATGGATCAGCCCCAGCATTTT CASRGGRMDQPQHF
TRBJ2-7 TRBD1 NA TRBV7-9 TGTGCCAGCAGCTTAGCACCGGGACAGGGTTTCCACGAGCAGTACTTC CASSLAPGQGFHEQYF
TRBJ1-1 TRBD1 NA TRBV27 TGTGCCAGCAGTTTGGACAGGGGGCTTACTGAAGCTTTCTTT CASSLDRGLTEAFF
TRBJ2-3 NA NA TRBV7-2 TGTGCCAGCAGCTTAGTGCGGCGGGTGCCAGGCACAGATACGCAGTATTTT CASSLVRRVPGTDTQYF
TRBJ2-7 TRBD2 once TRBV11-2 TGTGCCAGCAGCTTAATTAGCGGGAGCGGTTTGAGGGAGCAGTACTTC CASSLISGSGLREQYF
TRBJ1-1 NA once TRBV2 TGTGCCAGCAGTCCAACCCTCACAGGCTTGAACACTGAAGCTTTCTTT CASSPTLTGLNTEAFF
TRBJ1-2 NA few TRBV30 TGTGCCTGGAGTGGGGTGGGAGGCTACACCTTC CAWSGVGGYTF
TRBJ2-2 TRBD2 NA TRBV5-1 TGCGCCAGCAGCCCGAGAGGCGGGAGGAACACCGGGGAGCTGTTTTTT CASSPRGGRNTGELFF
TRBJ2-1 TRBD1 NA TRBV5-1 TGCGCCAGCAGCTTGGTGGGACAGGGAACCTACAATGAGCAGTTCTTC CASSLVGQGTYNEQFF
TRBJ2-3 TRBD1 NA TRBV29-1 TGCAGCGTTCCCTGGACAGGGGGCACAGATACGCAGTATTTT CSVPWTGGTDTQYF
TRBJ2-1 TRBD2 few TRBV6-6 TGTGCCAGCCATTCTAGCGGGAGCTTTGAGCAGTTCTTC CASHSSGSFEQFF
TRBJ2-1 NA NA TRBV6-6 TGTGCCAGCAGCGACTGGGACGATAACAATGAGCAGTTCTTC CASSDWDDNNEQFF
TRBJ2-3 TRBD2 NA TRBV18 TGTGCCAGCTCACCAGTGCGGGAGGTAACAGATACGCAGTATTTT CASSPVREVTDTQYF
TRBJ2-1 NA NA TRBV5-1 TGCGCCAGCAGCACCCAAAAGTGGGGGGCCGATGAGCAGTTCTTC CASSTQKWGADEQFF
TRBJ1-4 TRBD1 NA TRBV5-1 TGCGCCAGCAGCTTTTCCCCACAGGGGGCAAGGGAAAAACTGTTTTTT CASSFSPQGAREKLFF
TRBJ1-4 NA NA TRBV15 TGTGCCACCAGCAGAGATAGCCAGGGAACGGGGAAACTGTTTTTT CATSRDSQGTGKLFF
TRBJ2-1 TRBD2 NA TRBV6-5 TGTGCCAGCAGTGCACTAGCGGGAGATTATGAGCAGTTCTTC CASSALAGDYEQFF
TRBJ1-5 NA NA TRBV15 TGTGCCACACGATCTAGAGGGGAGGGGCAGCCCCAGCATTTT CATRSRGEGQPQHF
TRBJ2-1 TRBD2 NA TRBV11-2 TGTGCCAGCAGTTCTAGCGGGAGGTCTGATGAGCAGTTCTTC CASSSSGRSDEQFF
TRBJ2-7 NA NA TRBV7-8 TGTGCCAGCAGCCAGGGACTCCGTGGGGGCGAGCAGTACTTC CASSQGLRGGEQYF
TRBJ2-2 TRBD1 NA TRBV4-3 TGCGCCAGCAGCCAAGAATTGGGGACAGGCATGTTCGCGAACACCGGGGAGCTGTTTTTT CASSQELGTGMFANTGELFF
TRBJ2-3 NA NA TRBV6-1 TGTGCCAGCAGTGGGGGCCTTAGCACAGATACGCAGTATTTT CASSGGLSTDTQYF